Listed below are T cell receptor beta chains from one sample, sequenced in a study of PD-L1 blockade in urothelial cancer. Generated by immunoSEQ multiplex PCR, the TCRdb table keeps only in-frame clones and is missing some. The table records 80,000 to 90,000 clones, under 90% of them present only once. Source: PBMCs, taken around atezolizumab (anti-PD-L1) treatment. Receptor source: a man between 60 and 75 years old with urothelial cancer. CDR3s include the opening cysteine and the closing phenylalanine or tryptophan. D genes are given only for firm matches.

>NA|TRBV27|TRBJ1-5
CASNRDEGLFQPQHF
TGTGCCAGCAACCGTGACGAGGGACTTTTTCAGCCCCAGCATTTT
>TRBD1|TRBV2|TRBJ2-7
CASRVDRGRVGEQYF
TGTGCCAGCAGGGTCGACAGGGGGCGGGTTGGCGAGCAGTACTTC
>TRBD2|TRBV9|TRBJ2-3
CASSENSGRGTDTQYF
TGTGCCAGCAGCGAAAATAGCGGGAGAGGCACAGATACGCAGTATTTT
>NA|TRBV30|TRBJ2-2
CAWTLGTLELFF
TGTGCCTGGACTCTCGGGACTTTGGAGCTGTTTTTT
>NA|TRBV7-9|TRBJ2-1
CASSYRDKYNEQFF
TGTGCCAGCAGCTACCGGGACAAATACAATGAGCAGTTCTTC
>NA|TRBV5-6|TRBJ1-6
CASTAWANSPLHF
TGTGCCAGCACCGCGTGGGCTAATTCACCCCTCCACTTT
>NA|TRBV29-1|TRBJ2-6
CSVGSRGAGANVLTF
TGCAGCGTTGGGAGCAGGGGAGCTGGGGCCAACGTCCTGACTTTC
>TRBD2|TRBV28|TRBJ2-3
CASRSGREVDTQYF
TGTGCCAGCAGGTCCGGGCGGGAGGTAGATACGCAGTATTTT
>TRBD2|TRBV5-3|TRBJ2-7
CARSQGRAGDLAEQYF
TGTGCCAGAAGCCAGGGTCGAGCGGGAGATTTGGCCGAGCAGTACTTC
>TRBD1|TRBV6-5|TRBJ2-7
CASSYEDRAYEQYF
TGTGCCAGCAGTTACGAGGACAGGGCCTACGAGCAGTACTTC
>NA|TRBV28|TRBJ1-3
CASSLYTPVGSSGNTIYF
TGTGCCAGCAGTTTATACACGCCTGTGGGGAGCTCTGGAAACACCATATATTTT
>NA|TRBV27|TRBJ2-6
CASTTERSRTGANVLTF
TGTGCCAGCACAACAGAACGGTCGAGAACTGGGGCCAACGTCCTGACTTTC
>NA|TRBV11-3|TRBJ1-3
CASSRTYAENTIYF
TGTGCCAGCAGCCGGACATATGCGGAAAACACCATATATTTT
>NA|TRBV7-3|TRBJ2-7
CASSLLPSPVDEQYF
TGTGCCAGCAGCTTACTACCTTCACCGGTAGACGAGCAGTACTTC
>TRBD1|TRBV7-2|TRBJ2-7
CASSLGQGSSYEQYF
TGTGCCAGCAGCTTGGGACAGGGATCGTCCTACGAGCAGTACTTC
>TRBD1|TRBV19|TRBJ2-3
CASSPWTGASTDTQYF
TGTGCCAGTAGTCCATGGACAGGAGCTAGCACAGATACGCAGTATTTT
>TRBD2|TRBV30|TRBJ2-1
CAWSRLAGSYNEQFF
TGTGCCTGGAGTCGACTAGCGGGAAGCTACAATGAGCAGTTCTTC
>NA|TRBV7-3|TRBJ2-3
CASSPGGADTQYF
TGTGCCAGCAGCCCTGGCGGGGCAGATACGCAGTATTTT
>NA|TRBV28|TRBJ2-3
CASSFQSTDTQYF
TGTGCCAGCAGTTTTCAGAGCACAGATACGCAGTATTTT
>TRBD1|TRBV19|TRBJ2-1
CASSTDRAESQFF
TGTGCCAGTAGTACCGACAGGGCCGAATCGCAGTTCTTC
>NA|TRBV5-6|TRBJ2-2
CASTLPRGELFF
TGTGCCAGCACCCTCCCCCGCGGGGAGCTGTTTTTT
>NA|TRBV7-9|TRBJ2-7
CASSKSGTRGYEQYF
TGTGCCAGCAGCAAAAGTGGGACAAGGGGGTACGAGCAGTACTTC
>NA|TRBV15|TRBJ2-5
CATSREEYQETQYF
TGTGCCACCAGCAGAGAAGAGTACCAAGAGACCCAGTACTTC
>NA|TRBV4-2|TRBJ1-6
CASSPAGFSPNSPLHF
TGTGCCAGCAGCCCAGCAGGGTTTTCACCGAATTCACCCCTCCACTTT
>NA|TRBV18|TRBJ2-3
CASSPQGGTSTDTQYF
TGTGCCAGCTCACCACAGGGTGGGACTAGCACAGATACGCAGTATTTT
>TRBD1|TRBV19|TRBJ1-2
CASSMATGGAAGGYTF
TGTGCCAGTAGTATGGCGACAGGGGGCGCGGCCGGTGGCTACACCTTC
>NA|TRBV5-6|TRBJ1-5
CASSAGRGNQPQHF
TGTGCCAGCAGTGCTGGTCGCGGGAATCAGCCCCAGCATTTT
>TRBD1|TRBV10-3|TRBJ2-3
CAIGGQGADTQYF
TGTGCCATCGGGGGACAGGGGGCAGATACGCAGTATTTT
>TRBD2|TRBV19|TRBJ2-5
CASSKVVTSGGETQYF
TGTGCCAGTAGTAAGGTTGTGACTAGCGGGGGAGAGACCCAGTACTTC
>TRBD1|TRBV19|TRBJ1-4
CASSTIPGQRNEKLFF
TGTGCCAGTAGTACAATACCGGGACAGCGAAATGAAAAACTGTTTTTT
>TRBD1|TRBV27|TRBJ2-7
CASSPVWTGTPYEQYF
TGTGCCAGCAGCCCGGTCTGGACAGGGACACCCTACGAGCAGTACTTC